This T cell receptor (beta chain) was documented in a study of regulatory T cells in long-lasting Graves disease. Study context: The antithyroid drugs taken by newly diagnosed Graves' patients had been used for under 3 months. General observations from the study: Exclusively peripheral blood, rather than thyroid tissue, was studied.

In the case of this clonotype: No antigen is known for it.

The time point was: newly diagnosed GD, antithyroid drugs for less than 3 months. Construction of the TCR library relied on RNA isolated from PBMCs. V was shortened by 4 bases and J by 4 bases, with 21 bases between the two germline ends. Germline CDR1 is SGHRS and CDR2 is YFSETQ. This CDR3 region has 16 residues. Both iRepertoire HTBI primers and Arm-PCR of CDR3 regions were used to build the TCR beta libraries. Each CDR3 protein is one row after TCRdb ran MiXCR on the multiplex PCR reads. The sample yields 530,000 or so distinct CDR3 sequences, approximately 12% seen once. The sample also formed part of further work on T cells in Graves' hyperthyroidism and ophthalmopathy. That paper adds: Stable hyperthyroidism was separated from ophthalmopathy by a model based on 13 V-J features.

The sequence came from a man aged 25 to 40 with Graves disease. The chain combines TRBV5-1 with TRBJ2-7; D possibly corresponds to TRBD2 (6 bases). The specimen was peripheral blood mononuclear cells (PBMCs), collected at new diagnosis, from a patient treated with antithyroid drugs. The DNA for the CDR3 is TGCGCCAGCAGCCCAGGTCGGGGAGCGGGCCGATACGAGCAGTACTTC. This codes for CASSPGRGAGRYEQYF.